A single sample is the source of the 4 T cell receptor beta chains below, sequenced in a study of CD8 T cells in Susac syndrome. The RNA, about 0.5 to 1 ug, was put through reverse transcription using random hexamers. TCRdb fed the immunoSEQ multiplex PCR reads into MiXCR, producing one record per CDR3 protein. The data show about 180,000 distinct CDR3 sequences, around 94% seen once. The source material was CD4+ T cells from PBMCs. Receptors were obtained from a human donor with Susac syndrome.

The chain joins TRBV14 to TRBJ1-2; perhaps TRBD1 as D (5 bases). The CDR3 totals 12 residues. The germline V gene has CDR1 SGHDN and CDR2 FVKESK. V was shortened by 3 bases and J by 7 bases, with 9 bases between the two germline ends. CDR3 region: CASSHRDRGYTF. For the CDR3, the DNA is TGTGCCAGCAGCCACAGGGATCGTGGCTACACCTTC.

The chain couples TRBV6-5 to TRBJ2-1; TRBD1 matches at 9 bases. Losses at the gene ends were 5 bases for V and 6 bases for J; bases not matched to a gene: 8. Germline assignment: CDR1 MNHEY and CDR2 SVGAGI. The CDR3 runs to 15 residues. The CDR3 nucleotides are TGTGCCAGCAGTGCCAGGGACAGGGAGGGCAATGAGCAGTTCTTC. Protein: CASSARDREGNEQFF.

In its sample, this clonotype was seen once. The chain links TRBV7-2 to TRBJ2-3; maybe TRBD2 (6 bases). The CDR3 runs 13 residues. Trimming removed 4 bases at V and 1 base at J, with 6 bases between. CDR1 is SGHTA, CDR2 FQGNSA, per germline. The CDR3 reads CASSWEGTDTQYF. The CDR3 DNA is TGTGCCAGCAGCTGGGAGGGCACAGATACGCAGTATTTT.

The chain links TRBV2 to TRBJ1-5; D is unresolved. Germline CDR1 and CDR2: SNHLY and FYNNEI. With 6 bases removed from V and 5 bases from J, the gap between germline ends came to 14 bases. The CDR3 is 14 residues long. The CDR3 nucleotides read TGTGCCAGCAGCCTCGGGCCCGAGGATCAGCCCCAGCATTTT. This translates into CASSLGPEDQPQHF.